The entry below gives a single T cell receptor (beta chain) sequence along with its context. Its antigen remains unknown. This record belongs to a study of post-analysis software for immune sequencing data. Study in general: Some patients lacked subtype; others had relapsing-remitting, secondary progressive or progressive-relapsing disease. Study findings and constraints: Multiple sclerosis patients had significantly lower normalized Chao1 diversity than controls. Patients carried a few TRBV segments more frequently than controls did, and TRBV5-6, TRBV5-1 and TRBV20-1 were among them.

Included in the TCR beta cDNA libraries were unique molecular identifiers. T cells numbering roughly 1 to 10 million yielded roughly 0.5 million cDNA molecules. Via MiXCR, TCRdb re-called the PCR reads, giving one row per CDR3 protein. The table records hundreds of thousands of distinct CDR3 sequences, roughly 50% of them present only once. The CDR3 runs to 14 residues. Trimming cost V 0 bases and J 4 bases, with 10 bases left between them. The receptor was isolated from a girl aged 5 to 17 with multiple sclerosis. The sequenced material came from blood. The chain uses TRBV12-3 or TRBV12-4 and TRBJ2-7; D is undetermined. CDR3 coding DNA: TGTGCCAGCAGTTTAGCAGTTAAGCCATACGAGCAGTACTTC. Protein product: CASSLAVKPYEQYF.